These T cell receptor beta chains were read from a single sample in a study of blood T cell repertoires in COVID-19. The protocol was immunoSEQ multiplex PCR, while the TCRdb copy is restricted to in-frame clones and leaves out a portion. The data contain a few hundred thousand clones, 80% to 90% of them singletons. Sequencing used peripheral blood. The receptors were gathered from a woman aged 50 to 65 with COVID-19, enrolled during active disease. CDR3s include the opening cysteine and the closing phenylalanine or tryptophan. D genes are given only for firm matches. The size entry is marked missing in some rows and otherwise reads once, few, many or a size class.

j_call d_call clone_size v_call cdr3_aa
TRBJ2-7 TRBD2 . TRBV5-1 CASSLTGTSGRYEQYF
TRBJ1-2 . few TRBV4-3 CASSQDSRGRGHTF
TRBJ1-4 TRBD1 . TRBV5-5 CASSAGLVGTGLNEKLFF
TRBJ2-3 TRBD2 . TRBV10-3 CAIRASGLTDTQYF
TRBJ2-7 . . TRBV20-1 CSAEDTYEQYF
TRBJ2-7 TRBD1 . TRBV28 CASSSPPGTGAIYEQYF
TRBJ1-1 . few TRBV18 CASSRNRQINTEAFF
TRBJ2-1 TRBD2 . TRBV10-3 CAVTSGRAAFF
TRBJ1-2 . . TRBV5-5 CASSHQNVSPRSANYGYTF
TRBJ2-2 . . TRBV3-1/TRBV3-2 CASSQDGAAGELFF
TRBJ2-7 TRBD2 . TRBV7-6 CASGRGPRGDYEQYF
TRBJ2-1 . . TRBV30 CAVPNLRVGSEQFF
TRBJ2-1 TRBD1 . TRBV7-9 CASSLRRQGADEQFF
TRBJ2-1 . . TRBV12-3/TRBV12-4 CASSPQGSEQFF
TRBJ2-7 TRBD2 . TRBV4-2 CASSQELAGGSYEQYF
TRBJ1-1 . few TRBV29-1 CSDGGVNAGLSTEAFF
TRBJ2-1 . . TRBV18 CASSPEILTGNEQFF
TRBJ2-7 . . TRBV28 CASSLAGTTRLYEQYF
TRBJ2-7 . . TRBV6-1 CASSEPRLTYEQYF
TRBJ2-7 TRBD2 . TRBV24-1 CATSSSGRGYEQYF
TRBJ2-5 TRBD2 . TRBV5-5 CASSYSGINGGTQYF
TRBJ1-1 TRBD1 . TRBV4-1 CASSYRTGLNTEAFF
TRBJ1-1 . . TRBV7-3 CASSLAVPGYAFF
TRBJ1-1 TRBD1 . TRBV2 CASSVRDRATEAFF
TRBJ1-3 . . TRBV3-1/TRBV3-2 CASSHLVGGNTIYF
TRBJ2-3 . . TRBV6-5 CASSYGSSDTQYF
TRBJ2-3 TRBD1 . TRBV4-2 CASSQETAGTGITDTQYF
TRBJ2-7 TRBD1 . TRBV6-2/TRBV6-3 CASSTGTGARQYF
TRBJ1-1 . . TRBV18 CASSPIMASLNTEAFF